These 27 T cell receptor beta chains came from one sample sequenced in a study of beta chain features in type 1 diabetes. cDNA synthesis used the whole RNA isolate, giving expressed TCRB sequences. The data were produced by immunoSEQ multiplex PCR, yet TCRdb's version contains in-frame clones alone and is incomplete. The sample consists of 300,000 to 350,000 clones, 13% of them appearing once. General study findings and limits: Moderate but significant shortening of TCRB CDR3s was recorded in all four CD4+ subsets from Type 1 diabetes patients.

Their antigens remain unidentified. The sample consisted of naive CD4+ T cells from blood. These receptors were taken from a woman between 18 and 30 years old with type 1 diabetes.

CDR3 coding DNA: TGTGCCAGCAGTCCTAGACAGGGACCAGATACGCAGTATTTT. It specifies CASSPRQGPDTQYF. The V and J genes are TRBV2 and TRBJ2-3; TRBD1 matches 7 bases. The V and J ends lost 5 bases and 4 bases, in that order; junction bases with no gene match: 6. This CDR3 is built from 14 residues. Germline V gives CDR1 SNHLY, CDR2 FYNNEI.

This clone has a handful of counts. This chain links TRBV7-9 with TRBJ2-5; 14 nucleotides match TRBD2. Germline CDR1 and CDR2: SEHNR and FQNEAQ (reference sequence). There are 16 residues in the CDR3. After removal of 5 bases from V and 1 base from J, the junction contained 3 bases not matched to a gene. CDR3 amino acids: CASSPGTSGSQETQYF. CDR3 bases: TGTGCCAGCAGCCCCGGGACTAGCGGGAGCCAAGAGACCCAGTACTTC. The full variable domain, in which reference TRBV7-9 and TRBJ2-5 provide the parts outside the CDR3, is DTGVSQNPRHKITKRGQNVTFRCDPISEHNRLYWYRQTLGQGPEFLTYFQNEAQLEKSRLLSDRFSAERPKGSFSTLEIQRTEQGDSAMYLCASSPGTSGSQETQYFGPGTRLLVL.

This clone appeared a few times. The chain links TRBV29-1 to TRBJ1-5; D is perhaps TRBD1 (6 bases). The V gene lost 6 bases and the J gene lost 3 bases, with 15 bases spanning the gap. There are 14 residues in the CDR3. Germline assignment: CDR1 SQVTM and CDR2 ANQGSEA. This CDR3 is CSVRTGFNNQPQHF. As DNA, the CDR3 is TGCAGCGTGCGAACAGGGTTTAACAATCAGCCCCAGCATTTT.

The rearrangement joins TRBV19 to TRBJ2-7; D gene ambiguous. The V gene lost 3 bases and the J gene lost 2 bases, with 11 bases spanning the gap. The CDR3 loop spans 14 amino acids. Per the germline V gene, CDR1 is LNHDA and CDR2 is SQIVND (reference sequence). The CDR3 coding sequence is TGTGCCAGTAGTATGGCCGGCGGCACCTACGAGCAGTACTTC. This codes for CASSMAGGTYEQYF.

This clone was counted a few times. The genes are TRBV25-1 and TRBJ1-5; possibly TRBD1 for D (6 bases). V was trimmed by 4 bases and J by 4 bases, leaving 11 bases between them. Per germline, CDR1 MGHDK and CDR2 SYGVNS. The CDR3 totals 14 residues. This CDR3 is CASSGGHPNQPQHF. CDR3 coding DNA: TGTGCCAGCAGTGGGGGACACCCTAATCAGCCCCAGCATTTT.

This chain connects TRBV9 to TRBJ2-1; tentative D call: TRBD1 (5 bases). V was cut by 8 bases and J by 4 bases, with 16 bases left in between. There are 14 residues in the CDR3. Germline CDR1 SGDLS, CDR2 YYNGEE. As DNA, the CDR3 is TGTGCCAGGTGCAGGGCAAAAGCATACAATGAGCAGTTCTTC. The encoded protein is CARCRAKAYNEQFF.

This clone has more than one count but fewer than ten. V gene TRBV27 combines with J gene TRBJ2-2; possibly TRBD1 for D (5 bases). This CDR3 has 12 residues. The V gene lost 6 bases and the J gene lost 5 bases, with 7 bases spanning the gap. The V gene's germline CDR1 is MNHEY and CDR2 SMNVEV (reference sequence). CDR3 in amino acids: CASSDRTGELFF. The CDR3 DNA is TGTGCCAGCAGCGACAGAACCGGGGAGCTGTTTTTT.

This clone has more than one count but fewer than ten. The chain links TRBV5-6 to TRBJ2-7; 11 nucleotides align to TRBD2. The CDR3 totals 19 residues. After removal of 4 bases from V and 1 base from J, the junction contained 16 bases not matched to a gene. Germline CDR1 and CDR2: SGHDT and YYEEEE. The CDR3 here is CASSQAAGTSGLPSYEQYV. The CDR3 DNA sequence: TGTGCCAGCAGCCAGGCGGCCGGGACTAGCGGACTACCTTCCTACGAGCAGTACGTC.

This chain joins TRBV15 and TRBJ1-4; D call uncertain. The germline gives CDR1 LNHNV, CDR2 YYDKDF (reference sequence). There are 14 residues in the CDR3. Trimming took 0 bases from V and 6 from J, leaving 8 bases between them. The CDR3 region has the DNA TGTGCCACCAGCAGAGATCTCGTAGATGAAAAACTGTTTTTT. This encodes CATSRDLVDEKLFF.

This clone was detected a few times. J is TRBJ2-7 and V is TRBV6-5; 9 nucleotides align to TRBD1. This CDR3 region has 15 residues. The V gene's germline CDR1 is MNHEY and CDR2 SVGAGI. V lost 5 bases and J lost 0; bases outside the gene matches: 5. The CDR3 region has the DNA TGTGCCAGCAGTCGGGACAGGGAGAGCTCCTACGAGCAGTACGTC. Translating gives CASSRDRESSYEQYV.

The chain combines TRBV4-2 with TRBJ2-5; D may be TRBD2 (5 bases). The V end was cut by 1 base, the J end by 4 bases, with 10 bases between. The length of the CDR3 is 14 residues. Germline CDR1 is LGHNA and CDR2 is YNFKEQ. In nucleotides, the CDR3 is TGTGCCAGCAGCCAAGTCGGACTTATAGAGACCCAGTACTTC. It translates to CASSQVGLIETQYF.

The chain recombines TRBV7-6 with TRBJ1-2, with D unclear. Per germline, CDR1 SGHVS and CDR2 FNYEAQ. There are 15 residues in the CDR3. Trimming removed 5 bases at V and 8 bases at J, with 21 bases between. The DNA of the CDR3 is TGTGCCAGCAGCCCCCACCCTTCTATCCCCCGGGGCTACACCTTC. Its protein is CASSPHPSIPRGYTF.

The V and J genes are TRBV11-3 and TRBJ1-1; 10 bases map to TRBD1. V trimming: 5 bases; J trimming: 1 base; junction bases outside the gene matches: 13. Germline CDR1 is SGHNT and CDR2 is YENEEA. The CDR3 sequence is 18 residues long. CDR3 amino acids: CASSPRDRGRMGNTEAFF. The CDR3, as DNA: TGTGCCAGCAGCCCTCGGGACAGGGGCCGGATGGGGAACACTGAAGCTTTCTTT.

Only a few counts were recorded for this clone. This chain links TRBV5-4 with TRBJ1-1, with D perhaps TRBD1 (5 bases). The CDR3 loop spans 15 amino acids. Germline V gives CDR1 SGHNT, CDR2 YYREEE (reference sequence). V was pared by 1 base and J by 4 bases, with 14 bases between. The CDR3 region has the DNA TGTGCCAGCAGCTTGCAAGTCACGGGGGGCACTGAAGCTTTCTTT. This sequence encodes CASSLQVTGGTEAFF.

This chain connects TRBV30 to TRBJ1-2; tentative D call: TRBD1 (5 bases). V lost 2 bases and J lost 7, with 14 bases in between. The CDR3 totals 13 residues. Germline V gene lookup returns CDR1 GTSNPN and CDR2 SVGIG (reference sequence). The CDR3 is CAWSTGTQGGYTF. The CDR3 DNA reads TGTGCCTGGAGTACCGGGACTCAAGGTGGCTACACCTTC.

CDR3 DNA: TGTGCCAGCAGCTCCAGGGGGATTACTAGCAATCAGCCCCAGCATTTT. Its protein product is CASSSRGITSNQPQHF. This chain joins TRBV5-5 and TRBJ1-5; 7 nucleotides agree with TRBD1. Germline CDR1 is SGHKS and CDR2 is YYEKEE (reference sequence). The V and J ends lost 3 bases and 0 bases, in that order; junction bases with no gene match: 6. This CDR3 comprises 16 residues.

This clone occurred a few times. The CDR3 coding sequence is TGCGCCAGCAGGACAGGGCTCGTTGACAATGAGCAGTTCTTC. As protein: CASRTGLVDNEQFF. J is TRBJ2-1 and V is TRBV4-1, with 7 nucleotides matching TRBD1. The CDR3 spans 14 residues. Trimming removed 6 bases from V and 5 bases from J; junction bases left unmatched: 7. In germline, CDR1 is MGHRA, CDR2 YSYEKL.

This chain uses TRBV28 with TRBJ2-3, with 7 nucleotides matching TRBD2. This CDR3 region has 16 residues. V was pared by 4 bases and J by 1 base, with 8 bases of the junction left unmatched. Germline values: CDR1 MDHEN, CDR2 SYDVKM. The CDR3 DNA reads as TGTGCCAGCAGTTCCCCGGGAGCGGGACGCACAGATACGCAGTATTTT. Translation gives CASSSPGAGRTDTQYF.

The chain uses TRBV7-3 and TRBJ2-1, with 13 bases lining up with TRBD2. The germline V gene encodes CDR1 SGHTA and CDR2 FQGTGA. This CDR3 is 14 amino acids long. Trimming at V came to 2 bases and at J to 10 bases, leaving 2 bases not matched to a gene. The CDR3 loop is CASSLGLAGEEQFF. The CDR3, as DNA: TGTGCCAGCAGCTTAGGACTAGCGGGAGAGGAGCAGTTCTTC.

This clone was recorded a few times. The chain couples TRBV2 to TRBJ2-7, with 8 bases matching TRBD1. Per germline, CDR1 SNHLY and CDR2 FYNNEI. The CDR3 totals 13 residues. J gave up 7 bases and V 3 bases, and 5 bases lay outside the gene matches. The CDR3 DNA reads TGTGCCAGCAGTGACAGGGGGCGAGGGGAGCAGTACGTC. Translation: CASSDRGRGEQYV.

This clone has more than one count but fewer than ten. V is TRBV6-6 and J is TRBJ2-2; a possible D gene is TRBD1 (6 bases). Germline CDR1 and CDR2: MNHNY and SVGAGI (reference sequence). V lost 2 bases and J 5 bases, leaving 15 bases between the germline ends. The CDR3 consists of 16 residues. The CDR3 here is CASSYRQSRGTGELFF. CDR3 sequence (DNA): TGTGCCAGCAGTTACAGGCAGTCTAGGGGGACCGGGGAGCTGTTTTTT.

This clone was counted between two and nine times. The chain joins TRBV5-4 to TRBJ2-1; 8 bases agree with TRBD2. J gave up 5 bases and V 0 bases, and 7 bases lay outside the gene matches. Germline V gene lookup returns CDR1 SGHNT and CDR2 YYREEE (reference sequence). This CDR3 comprises 16 residues. The CDR3 sequence is CASSLASGQYNNEQFF. CDR3 bases: TGTGCCAGCAGCTTGGCTAGCGGGCAATATAACAATGAGCAGTTCTTC.

The chain employs TRBV19 and TRBJ1-1, with a possible D match to TRBD1 (6 bases). V lost 1 base to trimming and J lost 1 base, with 16 bases between them. The CDR3 consists of 17 residues. Germline V gives CDR1 LNHDA, CDR2 SQIVND (reference sequence). This chain's CDR3 is CASSIVPRFRGNTEAFF. The CDR3 DNA follows: TGTGCCAGTAGTATAGTTCCCAGGTTCAGGGGGAACACTGAAGCTTTCTTT. Based on the CDR3 plus reference TRBV19 and TRBJ1-1, the full variable domain is DGGITQSPKYLFRKEGQNVTLSCEQNLNHDAMYWYRQDPGQGLRLIYYSQIVNDFQKGDIAEGYSVSREKKESFPLTVTSAQKNPTAFYLCASSIVPRFRGNTEAFFGQGTRLTVV.

The chain combines TRBV4-3 with TRBJ2-3; TRBD2 aligns across 13 bases. There are 17 residues in the CDR3. Germline-derived CDR1 and CDR2 are LGHNA and YSLEER. V lost 6 bases and J lost 0; bases outside the gene matches: 6. The CDR3 sequence is CASRKRTSGSSTDTQYF. The CDR3 region has the DNA TGCGCCAGCAGAAAACGGACTAGCGGGAGTAGCACAGATACGCAGTATTTT.

This clone was seen a few times. The chain recombines TRBV4-3 with TRBJ2-1, with TRBD2 matching 9 bases. From germline, CDR1 is LGHNA and CDR2 YSLEER. The J segment lost 4 bases and the V segment lost 0 bases, leaving 10 bases of the junction unmatched. CDR3 length: 18 amino acids. In DNA form, the CDR3 reads TGCGCCAGCAGCCAAGATGGGGTTTGGCTAGCGGGGTACAATGAGCAGTTCTTC. As protein: CASSQDGVWLAGYNEQFF.

The chain combines TRBV19 with TRBJ2-2; TRBD2 matches at 11 bases. Germline V gives CDR1 LNHDA, CDR2 SQIVND (reference sequence). V dropped 3 bases and J dropped 7; count of bases not matched to a gene: 7. CDR3 length: 16 amino acids. The CDR3 DNA follows: TGTGCCAGTAGTATCCGACTAGCGGGGCCCATCGGGGAGCTGTTTTTT. Its translation is CASSIRLAGPIGELFF.

This clone has a handful of counts. The gene calls are TRBV4-3 and TRBJ1-5; D perhaps matches TRBD1 (6 bases). CDR1 is LGHNA and CDR2 is YSLEER in the germline V gene. Between the trimmed V and J ends, which lost 1 base and 3 bases, there was a span of 16 bases. This CDR3 is built from 17 residues. The chain's CDR3 is CASSQVPGALDNQPQHF. The CDR3 nucleotides read TGCGCCAGCAGCCAAGTCCCAGGGGCCCTGGACAATCAGCCCCAGCATTTT.